This T cell receptor (beta chain) was recovered during a study of blood T cell repertoires in COVID-19. Study details: Spain, Italy and the United States supplied samples that represented acute and convalescent COVID-19.

V lost 3 bases, J lost 1 base, and 7 bases stayed unmatched. The CDR3 is 16 residues long. CDR1 is KGHDR, CDR2 SFDVKD, per germline. Per the original data handling: Reference gene primer amplification in the assay estimated nucleated cell counts. Some clones are missing from TCRdb's copy, which holds only in-frame ones; the method was immunoSEQ multiplex PCR. The D gene and trimming were derived from the DNA, and the V and J assignments and clone size from that table. The repertoire consists of around 60,000 clones, with almost 90% occurring once and the leading ten covering around 13%. The clonotype originates from a man aged 55 to 70 with active COVID-19. Sequenced input: peripheral blood. The V gene is TRBV24-1, the J gene TRBJ2-7; 8 nucleotides agree with TRBD1. The CDR3 DNA is TGTGCCACCAGTGATAATCAGGGGGCCCGATCCTACGAGCAGTACTTC. Translation: CATSDNQGARSYEQYF.